This TCR beta chain is from a study of blood T cells in healthy people across ages. Study outcomes and limitations: Estimates drawn from one million T cells were deemed to understate diversity.

Germline CDR1 and CDR2: LGHDT and YNNKEL (reference sequence). This CDR3 region has 14 residues. The sample, roughly 9.1 milliliters of peripheral blood, was drawn from each donor. A second PCR of about 6 to 11 cycles used a sample-barcoded 5' primer and a J-beta primer mix. TCRdb redid the calling of the 5' RACE reads with MiXCR, one entry per CDR3 protein. The sample shows 780,000 or so distinct CDR3 sequences, about 53% of them seen only once. As to this clonotype: The antigen is not known.

The TCR was taken from a man aged 80 or over in good health. Source material: blood. The rearrangement joins TRBV3-1 to TRBJ2-4, with TRBD1 matching 8 bases. Near its end, the DNA agrees better with TRBJ2-7, so the J call may be wrong. CDR3 DNA sequence: TGTGCCAGCAGCCTCACTGCCGGGACAGGCGAGCAGTACTTC. It specifies CASSLTAGTGEQYF.